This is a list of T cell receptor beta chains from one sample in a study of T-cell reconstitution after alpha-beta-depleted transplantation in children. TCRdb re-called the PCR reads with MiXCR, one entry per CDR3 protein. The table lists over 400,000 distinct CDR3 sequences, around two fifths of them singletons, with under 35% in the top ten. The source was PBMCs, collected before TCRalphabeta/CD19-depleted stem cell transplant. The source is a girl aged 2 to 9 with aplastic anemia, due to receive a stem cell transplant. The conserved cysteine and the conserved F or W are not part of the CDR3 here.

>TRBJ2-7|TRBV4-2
ASSQESGGTYEQY
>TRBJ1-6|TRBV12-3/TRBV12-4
ASRDRGLASSPLH
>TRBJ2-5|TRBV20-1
SARDIGEREVQETQY
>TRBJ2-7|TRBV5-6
ASSSVGNEQY
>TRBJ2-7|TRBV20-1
SARGELAGASAYEQY
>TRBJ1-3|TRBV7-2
ASSLLGASGNTIY
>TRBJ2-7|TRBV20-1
SAREAGDPLEQY
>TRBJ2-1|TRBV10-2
ASTRGQGRDEQF
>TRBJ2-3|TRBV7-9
ASSPRLEARTDTQY
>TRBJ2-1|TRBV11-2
ASSLSPGLAGGVGYNEQF
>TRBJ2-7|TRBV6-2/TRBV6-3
ASSYGTSGSLYEQY
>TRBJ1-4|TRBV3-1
ASSLRGGGKLF
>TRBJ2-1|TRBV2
ASSVAGWNEQF
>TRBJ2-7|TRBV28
ASSVIGTGSYEQY
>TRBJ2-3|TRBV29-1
SVERGTGLDTQY
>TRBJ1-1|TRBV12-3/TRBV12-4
ASSLWAGSNTEAF
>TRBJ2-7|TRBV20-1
SARGWTRAYEQY
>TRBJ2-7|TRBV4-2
ASSQDPPGPVMTYEQY
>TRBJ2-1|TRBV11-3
ASSYPGLQQF
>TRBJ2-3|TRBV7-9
ASSWGQGRTDTQY
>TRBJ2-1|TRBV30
AWSNSQEFNEQF
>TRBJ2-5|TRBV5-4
ASNSWTSGEETQY
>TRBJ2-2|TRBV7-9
ASSSIQGGLGTGELF
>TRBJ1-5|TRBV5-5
ASSLYGAGNQPQH
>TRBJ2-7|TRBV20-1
SARDQASSHYEQY
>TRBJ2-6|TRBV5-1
ASNERSSGANVLT
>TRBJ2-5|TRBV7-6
ASSMLSFETQY
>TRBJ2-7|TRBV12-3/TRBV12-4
ASSLVRPGGGGTGASTKQY
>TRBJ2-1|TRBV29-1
SVGLGVNEQF
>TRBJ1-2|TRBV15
ATSRDVQHGYT
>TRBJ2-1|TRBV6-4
ASSDSAAGDHNEQF
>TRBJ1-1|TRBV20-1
SAQGLSTEAF
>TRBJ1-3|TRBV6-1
ASADSLWDTIY
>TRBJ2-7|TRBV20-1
SASTDRGYEQY
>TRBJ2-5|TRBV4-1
ASSQEQRVTQY
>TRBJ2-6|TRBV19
ASSIPSRDRVASGANVLT
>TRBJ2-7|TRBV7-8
ASSLANRARDKQY
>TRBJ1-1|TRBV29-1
SVGRPGGYTEAF
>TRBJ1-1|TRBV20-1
SADRGLNTEAF
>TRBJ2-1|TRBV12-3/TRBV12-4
ASTGLPANEQF
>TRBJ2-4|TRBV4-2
ASSQVKGDIQY
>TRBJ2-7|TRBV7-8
ASSLESGVLYEQY
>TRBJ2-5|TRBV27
ASSFYRGRRQETQY
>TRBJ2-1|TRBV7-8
ASSRLGSGNEQF
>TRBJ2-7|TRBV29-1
SVEDGQSIGRISYEQY
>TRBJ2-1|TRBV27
ASQGLGVGAHYNEQF
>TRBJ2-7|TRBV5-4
ATQLDRGLSSYEQY
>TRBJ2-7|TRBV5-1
ASSRDPAVGRIYEQY
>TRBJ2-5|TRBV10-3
AITALPETQY
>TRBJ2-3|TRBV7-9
ASSLIEADTQY
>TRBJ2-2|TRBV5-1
ASSTGTSGVNTGELF
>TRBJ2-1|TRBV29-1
SVENENRGNEQF
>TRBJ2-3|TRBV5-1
ASFRGLGTDTQY